Below are 22 T cell receptor beta chains sequenced from a single sample in a study of radiation and T cells in renal cell carcinoma. Generated by immunoSEQ multiplex PCR, the TCRdb table keeps only in-frame clones and is missing some. This table has just over 150,000 clones, about nine tenths appearing once. The sample's time point: blood 2 weeks post-SBRT. Treatment indicated: 15 Gy SBRT to primary tumor, nephrectomy 4 weeks later. The sample here was blood, taken from a patient whose treatment included radiotherapy and nephrectomy. Source of these receptors: a woman aged 45-65 years with renal cell carcinoma.

For the CDR3, the DNA is TGTGCCAGCAGCCAGAACAGGGGTCGAATTCAGCCCCAGCATTTT. It translates to CASSQNRGRIQPQHF. The V and J genes are TRBV7-2 and TRBJ1-5; 7 nucleotides agree with TRBD1. The V and J ends lost 5 bases and 6 bases, in that order; junction bases with no gene match: 10. The CDR3 is made up of 15 amino acids. Germline V gene data show CDR1 as SGHTA and CDR2 as FQGNSA.

This chain links TRBV6-6 with TRBJ2-7, with TRBD1 identical over 7 bases. V gave up 8 bases and J gave up 0 bases; unmatched junction bases: 13. Germline assignment: CDR1 MNHNY and CDR2 SVGAGI (reference sequence). CDR3 length: 16 amino acids. The CDR3 region has the DNA TGTGCCAGCTCGCCAGAACCACAGGGGAGCTCCTACGAGCAGTACTTC. It yields the protein CASSPEPQGSSYEQYF.

The V and J genes are TRBV4-1 and TRBJ2-3, with 10 bases aligning to TRBD2. CDR3 length equals 17 residues. CDR1 and CDR2 from the germline V gene are MGHRA and YSYEKL. The V and J ends lost 1 base and 1 base, in that order; junction bases with no gene match: 5. CDR3 nucleotides: TGCGCCAGCAGCCAAGGTCTTGGGACTAGCGGCACAGATACGCAGTATTTT. It yields the protein CASSQGLGTSGTDTQYF.

The table lists this clone with a count of one. This CDR3 is CASSLAQVETQYF. The CDR3 DNA reads as TGTGCCAGCAGCTTAGCGCAGGTGGAGACCCAGTACTTC. The chain recombines TRBV7-2 with TRBJ2-5, with D uncertain. The CDR3 spans 13 residues. With 0 bases removed from V and 5 bases from J, the gap between germline ends came to 7 bases. The germline gives CDR1 SGHTA, CDR2 FQGNSA.

This chain connects TRBV5-4 to TRBJ1-1; D possibly corresponds to TRBD1 (6 bases). Germline CDR1 SGHNT, CDR2 YYREEE (reference sequence). The CDR3 runs to 13 residues. V was pared by 4 bases and J by 8 bases, with 15 bases between. The CDR3 bases are TGTGCCAGCAGCATCAGACAGGAGCGGGAAGCTTTCTTT. Translation gives CASSIRQEREAFF.

J is TRBJ2-5 and V is TRBV7-2; maybe TRBD2 (6 bases). The CDR3 consists of 14 residues. Germline CDR1 reads SGHTA; CDR2 reads FQGNSA. Trimming left V 5 bases short and J 5 bases short, with 15 bases between. The CDR3 coding sequence is TGTGCCAGCAGCCCCTTCCTGGCGGGGGAGACCCAGTACTTC. Protein: CASSPFLAGETQYF.

The chain uses TRBV10-3 and TRBJ2-7; D remains ambiguous. CDR3 size: 12 residues. V gave up 7 bases and J gave up 3 bases, with 10 bases separating them. Germline V gene data show CDR1 as ENHRY and CDR2 as SYGVKD. In DNA form, the CDR3 reads TGTGCCATCAAGGACGGCAGCTACGAGCAGTACTTC. This translates into CAIKDGSYEQYF.

The rearrangement joins TRBV18 to TRBJ1-4, with 8 bases that match TRBD1. This CDR3 is built from 16 residues. The germline V gene encodes CDR1 KGHSH and CDR2 LQKENI. V lost 3 bases, J lost 7 bases, and 10 bases stayed unmatched. This CDR3 is CASSPSQGDRGEKLFF. As DNA, the CDR3 is TGTGCCAGCTCACCTTCACAGGGGGATCGCGGTGAAAAACTGTTTTTT.

This chain joins TRBV6-6 and TRBJ1-1, with 7 bases that match TRBD1. CDR1 and CDR2 from the germline V gene are MNHNY and SVGAGI (reference sequence). J lost 2 bases, V lost 0 bases, and 3 bases had no gene match. CDR3 length: 15 amino acids. For the CDR3, the DNA is TGTGCCAGCAGTTACTCGGGGACAGTAAACACTGAAGCTTTCTTT. Translated, it gives CASSYSGTVNTEAFF.

The rearrangement uses TRBV7-6 and TRBJ2-3, with D perhaps TRBD1 (8 bases). Between the trimmed V and J ends, which lost 7 bases and 8 bases, there was a span of 25 bases. The germline gives CDR1 SGHVS, CDR2 FNYEAQ. CDR3 length equals 16 residues. As DNA, the CDR3 is TGTGCCAGCACCCACCTCGTAGCAGGGGGCGGGGGTACGCAGTATTTT. Translation: CASTHLVAGGGGTQYF.

This clone appeared a single time. The J gene is TRBJ1-5, the V gene TRBV7-8, with a tentative D call TRBD1 (5 bases). Germline assignment: CDR1 SGHVS and CDR2 FQNEAQ. Trimming removed 0 bases from V and 9 bases from J, with 15 bases in between. The CDR3 extends over 15 amino acids. In nucleotides, the CDR3 is TGTGCCAGCAGCTTAGCCGGTATAGGGGCATCGCCCCAGCATTTT. It codes for CASSLAGIGASPQHF.

This chain joins TRBV30 and TRBJ1-3; 8 bases match TRBD1. Germline V CDR1 and CDR2: GTSNPN, SVGIG (reference sequence). CDR3 length equals 14 residues. The V segment lost 4 bases and the J segment 2 bases; nucleotides outside the gene matches: 4. This CDR3 reads CAWTEDRAGNTIYF. For the CDR3, the DNA is TGTGCCTGGACCGAGGACAGGGCTGGAAACACCATATATTTT.

The gene calls are TRBV7-9 and TRBJ1-1; no clear D. In germline, CDR1 is SEHNR, CDR2 FQNEAQ (reference sequence). Trimming took 8 bases from V and 0 from J, leaving 10 bases between them. The CDR3 is 13 amino acids. The CDR3 bases are TGTGCCAGCGTGGCAGACGTGAACACTGAAGCTTTCTTT. Residues: CASVADVNTEAFF.

The chain joins TRBV9 to TRBJ1-4; possibly TRBD1 for D (5 bases). Trimming removed 4 bases at V and 4 bases at J, with 14 bases between. CDR3 length equals 15 residues. Germline V gene sequence: CDR1 SGDLS, CDR2 YYNGEE. The CDR3 DNA is TGTGCCAGCAGCCCACGGGAGGGGATTAATGAAAAACTGTTTTTT. Residues: CASSPREGINEKLFF. Complete variable domain (other parts from reference TRBV9 and TRBJ1-4): DSGVTQTPKHLITATGQRVTLRCSPRSGDLSVYWYQQSLDQGLQFLIQYYNGEERAKGNILERFSAQQFPDLHSELNLSSLELGDSALYFCASSPREGINEKLFFGSGTQLSVL.

V and J are TRBV5-1 and TRBJ2-7; D unclear. CDR3 length: 15 amino acids. V lost 0 bases to trimming and J lost 6 bases, with 16 bases between them. From germline, CDR1 is SGHRS and CDR2 YFSETQ. The CDR3 nucleotides read TGCGCCAGCAGCTTGGAGACACTTATGACGGCCGAGCAGTACTTC. This encodes CASSLETLMTAEQYF.

This sequence joins TRBV30 and TRBJ1-1; unclear D gene. Trimming stripped 2 bases from V and 4 bases from J, with 11 bases between. Germline CDR1 and CDR2: GTSNPN and SVGIG (reference sequence). There are 13 residues in the CDR3. For the CDR3, the DNA is TGTGCCTGGAGTTTTTTTAGTGGCACTGAAGCTTTCTTT. This translates into CAWSFFSGTEAFF.

As regards this clone: One junction end does not reproduce the germline sequence, and a read error may be involved. The chain carries TRBV7-7 and TRBJ2-2; no clear D gene. Germline V CDR1 and CDR2: SSHAT, FNYEAQ (reference sequence). The CDR3 consists of 13 residues. CDR3 nucleotides: TGTGCTAGCAGCTTGGAGAGGACCGGGGAGCTGTTTTTT. Translating it yields CASSLERTGELFF.

The V gene is TRBV9, the J gene TRBJ1-2; D is unresolved. CDR1 and CDR2 (germline): SGDLS, YYNGEE. The length of the CDR3 is 14 residues. Trimming removed 2 bases at V and 4 bases at J, with 12 bases between. Here the CDR3 reads CASSVDGRPYGYTF. The CDR3 bases are TGTGCCAGCAGCGTCGACGGAAGGCCCTATGGCTACACCTTC.

The chain joins TRBV6-5 to TRBJ2-7; 10 bases are a match to TRBD2. V was clipped by 6 bases and J by 5 bases; unmatched bases: 10. Germline V gives CDR1 MNHEY, CDR2 SVGAGI. This CDR3 has 15 residues. CDR3 loop: CASSWQRGGSDEQYF. DNA for the CDR3: TGTGCCAGCAGCTGGCAGCGGGGGGGCTCGGACGAGCAGTACTTC.

The chain has TRBV5-1 and TRBJ2-5; TRBD1 matches 9 bases. Germline CDR1 SGHRS, CDR2 YFSETQ. The CDR3 consists of 15 residues. V was clipped by 4 bases and J by 5 bases; unmatched bases: 9. CDR3 residues: CASSMTGGWEETQYF. The CDR3 DNA sequence: TGCGCCAGCAGCATGACAGGGGGTTGGGAGGAGACCCAGTACTTC.

The rearrangement uses TRBV7-9 and TRBJ2-5, with a tentative D call TRBD2 (6 bases). The CDR3 is 13 amino acids. CDR1 is SEHNR, CDR2 FQNEAQ, per germline (reference sequence). V was clipped by 8 bases and J by 5 bases, with 15 bases between them. The CDR3 nucleotides are TGTGCCAGCTTCCGCGGGGCCGGGGAGACCCAGTACTTC. Amino acids: CASFRGAGETQYF.

This clone was picked up a small number of times. This chain's CDR3 is CASSVGYGNTIYF. DNA for the CDR3: TGTGCCAGCAGTGTCGGCTATGGAAACACCATATATTTT. The V and J genes are TRBV2 and TRBJ1-3; D gene unclear. Germline lookup yields CDR1 SNHLY and CDR2 FYNNEI. Trimming left V 4 bases short and J 3 bases short, with 7 bases between. The CDR3 spans 13 residues. The whole variable domain, remainder taken from reference TRBV2 and TRBJ1-3, is EPEVTQTPSHQVTQMGQEVILRCVPISNHLYFYWYRQILGQKVEFLVSFYNNEISEKSEIFDDQFSVERPDGSNFTLKIRSTKLEDSAMYFCASSVGYGNTIYFGEGSWLTVV.